Shown below are 3 T cell receptor beta chains from a single sample sequenced in a study of control samples from healthy donors and cancer patients. The table came from immunoSEQ multiplex PCR; TCRdb's copy has only in-frame clones and leaves some out. Among 100,000 to 150,000 clones listed, nearly 90% were seen once. Sequencing was done on a sample of blood. The receptors derive from a middle-aged man in good health.

This clone has more than one count but fewer than ten. This rearrangement joins TRBV6-6 to TRBJ1-4; possible D gene TRBD1, 5 bases. Trimming took off 7 bases at V and 5 bases at J, with 11 bases between the two ends. Germline CDR1 and CDR2: MNHNY and SVGAGI (reference sequence). CDR3 size: 13 residues. The chain's CDR3 is CASTPGPNEKLFF. The CDR3 bases are TGTGCCAGCACTCCGGGACCCAATGAAAAACTGTTTTTT.

The chain recombines TRBV24-1 with TRBJ1-3; the D is unclear. Germline CDR1 is KGHDR and CDR2 is SFDVKD. Trimming cost V 2 bases and J 4 bases, with 11 bases left between them. CDR3 length: 15 amino acids. CDR3 amino acids: CATSDSEGVGNTIYF. CDR3 nucleotides: TGTGCCACCAGTGATTCCGAGGGAGTAGGAAACACCATATATTTT.

The chain employs TRBV2 and TRBJ2-5, with 14 bases fitting TRBD2. V shed 5 bases, J shed 4 bases, and the junction held 3 bases outside the gene matches. CDR1 is SNHLY and CDR2 is FYNNEI in the germline V gene. The CDR3 has 15 residues. DNA of the CDR3: TGTGCCAGCAGTCCGGGACTAGCGGGGGCAGAGACCCAGTACTTC. This codes for CASSPGLAGAETQYF. Based on the CDR3 plus reference TRBV2 and TRBJ2-5, the full variable domain is EPEVTQTPSHQVTQMGQEVILRCVPISNHLYFYWYRQILGQKVEFLVSFYNNEISEKSEIFDDQFSVERPDGSNFTLKIRSTKLEDSAMYFCASSPGLAGAETQYFGPGTRLLVL.